These T cell receptor beta chains were read from a single sample in a study of T cells after posttransplantation cyclophosphamide. TCRdb keeps only in-frame clones here, not all; method: immunoSEQ multiplex PCR. This table has roughly 16,000 clones, 75% to 90% appearing once. The sequencing here drew on PBMCs, taken after allogeneic stem cell transplant with calcineurin inhibitor and methotrexate. These receptors were collected from a female patient between 18 and 35 years old who received an allogeneic stem cell transplant from an unrelated donor, was CMV-positive, and had acute and chronic GVHD. Some T cells may be graft donor cells. The CDR3 runs from the conserved cysteine through the conserved F or W. The order of the fields is J gene, V gene, CDR3 protein.

j_call: TRBJ2-7
v_call: TRBV30
cdr3_aa: CAWSVGAGAYEQYF

j_call: TRBJ2-2
v_call: TRBV28
cdr3_aa: CASSSSGTTGELFF

j_call: TRBJ2-2
v_call: TRBV9
cdr3_aa: CASSVKFSGYTGELFF

j_call: TRBJ2-6
v_call: TRBV2
cdr3_aa: CASGDRVGANVLTF

j_call: TRBJ2-7
v_call: TRBV7-9
cdr3_aa: CASSLARADEQYF

j_call: TRBJ2-7
v_call: TRBV2
cdr3_aa: CASGAGANSYEQYF

j_call: TRBJ2-2
v_call: TRBV27
cdr3_aa: CASSTGTGSTGELFF

j_call: TRBJ1-2
v_call: TRBV5-8
cdr3_aa: CASREYGTGVYGYTF

j_call: TRBJ1-5
v_call: TRBV7-4
cdr3_aa: CASSLALSRVVNSNQPQHF

j_call: TRBJ2-3
v_call: TRBV7-9
cdr3_aa: CASSLRQGSDTQYF

j_call: TRBJ2-2
v_call: TRBV27
cdr3_aa: CASSRPGLHSGELFF

j_call: TRBJ2-3
v_call: TRBV27
cdr3_aa: CASSPGVTGTDTQYF

j_call: TRBJ2-2
v_call: TRBV11-3
cdr3_aa: CASSPGINGELFF

j_call: TRBJ1-5
v_call: TRBV19
cdr3_aa: CASSITRNQPQHF

j_call: TRBJ2-1
v_call: TRBV19
cdr3_aa: CASSIDPSGRAGEQFF

j_call: TRBJ2-7
v_call: TRBV7-2
cdr3_aa: CASSYGARKGAGEQYF

j_call: TRBJ2-2
v_call: TRBV28
cdr3_aa: CASSFSLGDRDTGELFF

j_call: TRBJ1-2
v_call: TRBV5-1
cdr3_aa: CASSLEGKGYGYTF

j_call: TRBJ2-5
v_call: TRBV14
cdr3_aa: CASSQDRVRGEETQYF

j_call: -
v_call: TRBV2
cdr3_aa: CASSPIRDRVLPSSYEQYF

j_call: TRBJ1-5
v_call: TRBV6-5
cdr3_aa: CASSYSESNQPQHF

j_call: TRBJ2-7
v_call: TRBV27
cdr3_aa: CASSWRMGYEQYF

j_call: TRBJ2-2
v_call: TRBV11-2
cdr3_aa: CASRAGPLNTGELFF

j_call: TRBJ2-5
v_call: TRBV7-9
cdr3_aa: CASSLVGLETQYF

j_call: TRBJ2-5
v_call: TRBV28
cdr3_aa: CASTKGVRDYPQETQYF

j_call: TRBJ1-1
v_call: TRBV18
cdr3_aa: CASSLPGQGGNTEAFF

j_call: TRBJ2-7
v_call: TRBV6-1
cdr3_aa: CASRASGSSYEQYF

j_call: TRBJ1-3
v_call: TRBV5-6
cdr3_aa: CASSSKDRISGNTIYF

j_call: TRBJ2-3
v_call: TRBV5-1
cdr3_aa: CASSLYGGSSGRAVDTQYF

j_call: TRBJ1-1
v_call: TRBV27
cdr3_aa: CASSPGTGSGTEAFF

j_call: TRBJ2-1
v_call: TRBV14
cdr3_aa: CASSYLLAGAYNEQFF

j_call: TRBJ1-1
v_call: TRBV19
cdr3_aa: CASRTGEGAFF

j_call: TRBJ2-7
v_call: TRBV5-6
cdr3_aa: CASSLGGQVSSYEQYF

j_call: TRBJ1-5
v_call: TRBV19
cdr3_aa: CASSTGTGPGEPQHF

j_call: TRBJ2-3
v_call: TRBV7-9
cdr3_aa: CASSLAGGRPDTQYF

j_call: TRBJ2-7
v_call: TRBV11-2
cdr3_aa: CASSPRAASYEQYF

j_call: TRBJ2-1
v_call: TRBV7-2
cdr3_aa: CASSLSLLGNEQFF

j_call: TRBJ2-3
v_call: TRBV9
cdr3_aa: CASSVQSIAGGPTDTQYF

j_call: TRBJ2-7
v_call: TRBV11-2
cdr3_aa: CASSLGASPYEQYF

j_call: TRBJ2-7
v_call: TRBV7-6
cdr3_aa: CASSLGAGDRYEQYF

j_call: TRBJ2-7
v_call: TRBV4-1
cdr3_aa: CASSQEDRDDSYEQYF

j_call: TRBJ2-1
v_call: TRBV19
cdr3_aa: CASAASGTSYNEQFF

j_call: TRBJ2-1
v_call: TRBV28
cdr3_aa: CASSPIRLAANEQFF

j_call: TRBJ2-2
v_call: TRBV10-2
cdr3_aa: CASTPVNTGELFF

j_call: -
v_call: TRBV13
cdr3_aa: CASSLTASGSISYEQYF

j_call: TRBJ1-2
v_call: TRBV28
cdr3_aa: CASNQGGGYGYTF

j_call: TRBJ2-6
v_call: TRBV2
cdr3_aa: CASSEWTSGRGNSGANVLTF

j_call: TRBJ2-3
v_call: TRBV6-4
cdr3_aa: CASSILAGERDTQYF

j_call: TRBJ1-1
v_call: TRBV7-2
cdr3_aa: CASSAGVGAYTEAFF

j_call: TRBJ2-7
v_call: TRBV11-2
cdr3_aa: CASSLGAGYEQYF

j_call: TRBJ2-7
v_call: TRBV28
cdr3_aa: CASKGGETGYEQYF

j_call: TRBJ2-1
v_call: TRBV5-4
cdr3_aa: CASSLVVVADHPIGQFF

j_call: TRBJ2-7
v_call: TRBV14
cdr3_aa: CASSQKLAGAYEQYF